Presented here are 14 T cell receptor beta chains from one specimen sequenced in a study of blood T cell repertoires in COVID-19. Clones were sequenced by immunoSEQ multiplex PCR, and TCRdb holds only the in-frame ones, with some missing. The table has about 88,000 clones, roughly 88% seen once; the top ten hold roughly 25%. The sequenced material came from peripheral blood. Receptors were obtained from a human donor in a cohort sampled during active COVID-19.

The chain is built from TRBV24-1 and TRBJ1-1; tentatively, D is TRBD1 (5 bases). The CDR3 totals 12 residues. Germline V CDR1 and CDR2: KGHDR, SFDVKD. Trimming left V 4 bases short and J 5 bases short, with 7 bases between. CDR3 coding DNA: TGTGCCACCAGTGACGGGGGGACTGAAGCTTTCTTT. Its protein product is CATSDGGTEAFF.

This chain connects TRBV5-1 to TRBJ2-7, with TRBD2 matching over 12 bases. J gave up 4 bases and V 4 bases, and 9 bases lay outside the gene matches. The germline V gene encodes CDR1 SGHRS and CDR2 YFSETQ. The CDR3 totals 16 residues. The CDR3 nucleotides read TGCGCCAGCAGCGTTACCGGGACTAGCGGGTCGTACGAGCAGTACTTC. It yields the protein CASSVTGTSGSYEQYF. Variable domain in full (rest from reference TRBV5-1 and TRBJ2-7): KAGVTQTPRYLIKTRGQQVTLSCSPISGHRSVSWYQQTPGQGLQFLFEYFSETQRNKGNFPGRFSGRQFSNSRSEMNVSTLELGDSALYLCASSVTGTSGSYEQYFGPGTRLTVT.

This clone was detected once. The chain recombines TRBV24-1 with TRBJ1-5, with D unresolved. V lost 4 bases to trimming and J lost 7 bases, with 16 bases between them. This CDR3 spans 15 amino acids. Looked up from germline, CDR1 is KGHDR and CDR2 is SFDVKD. CDR3 protein: CATSEIWPGRQPQHF. DNA of the CDR3: TGTGCCACCAGTGAAATTTGGCCGGGTAGGCAGCCCCAGCATTTT.

The chain combines TRBV6-5 with TRBJ1-1; the D is unclear. Trimming removed 4 bases from V and 4 bases from J, with 16 bases in between. The CDR3 runs to 15 residues. Germline CDR1 is MNHEY and CDR2 is SVGAGI. CDR3 coding DNA: TGTGCCAGCAGTTTCTCGGGTAGCGGCGCCACTGAAGCTTTCTTT. Translated: CASSFSGSGATEAFF.

This sequence joins TRBV29-1 and TRBJ2-3; 15 bases line up with TRBD2. Germline V gene data show CDR1 as SQVTM and CDR2 as ANQGSEA. J gave up 1 base and V 3 bases, and 14 bases lay outside the gene matches. This CDR3 is built from 20 residues. CDR3 amino acids: CSVEGFSPGLAGGGTDTQYF. CDR3 bases: TGCAGCGTTGAGGGGTTCAGTCCGGGACTAGCGGGAGGAGGCACAGATACGCAGTATTTT.

The V and J genes are TRBV12-3 or TRBV12-4 and TRBJ2-3; no clear D. The CDR3 is made up of 13 amino acids. Trimming left V 3 bases short and J 4 bases short, with 8 bases between. The CDR3 coding sequence is TGTGCCAGCAGTTTCGGGTACGCAGATACGCAGTATTTT. Translating gives CASSFGYADTQYF.

The V and J genes are TRBV15 and TRBJ1-4, with D uncertain. The CDR3 totals 17 residues. V lost 3 bases and J lost 2, with 16 bases in between. Germline CDR1 is LNHNV and CDR2 is YYDKDF (reference sequence). CDR3 amino acids: CATSSPKEAATNEKLFF. CDR3 DNA sequence: TGTGCCACCAGCAGCCCCAAAGAGGCCGCCACTAATGAAAAACTGTTTTTT.

This chain connects TRBV5-1 to TRBJ1-4; TRBD1 matches 10 bases. V lost 5 bases and J lost 7; bases outside the gene matches: 5. The CDR3 is made up of 14 amino acids. The germline gives CDR1 SGHRS, CDR2 YFSETQ. CDR3 amino acids: CASRAGTGVEKLFF. CDR3 in DNA: TGCGCCAGCAGGGCCGGGACAGGGGTTGAAAAACTGTTTTTT.

The chain couples TRBV6-5 to TRBJ1-1, with no clear D. Looked up from germline, CDR1 is MNHEY and CDR2 is SVGAGI. The CDR3 length is 15 residues. V lost 3 bases and J 0 bases, leaving 11 bases between the germline ends. CDR3 sequence (DNA): TGTGCCAGCAGTTATCTTCGGTCTATGAACACTGAAGCTTTCTTT. Translation: CASSYLRSMNTEAFF.

For the CDR3, the DNA is TGTGCCAGTAACCAAGGGACAGGGCCCTACGAGCAGTACTTC. This gives the protein CASNQGTGPYEQYF. This rearrangement joins TRBV19 to TRBJ2-7, with 9 positions matching TRBD1. Germline CDR1 is LNHDA and CDR2 is SQIVND (reference sequence). With 7 bases clipped from V and 2 bases from J, the junction kept 6 bases outside the gene matches. The CDR3 consists of 14 residues.

V and J are TRBV9 and TRBJ2-7; D is uncertain. The ends were cut back, 0 bases at V and 5 bases at J, with 15 bases in the middle. Germline V gene data show CDR1 as SGDLS and CDR2 as YYNGEE. The CDR3 is 15 residues long. The CDR3 reads CASSVGSTLSDEQYF. CDR3 coding DNA: TGTGCCAGCAGCGTAGGGTCCACTCTATCCGACGAGCAGTACTTC.

The chain carries TRBV7-2 and TRBJ2-2, with 10 bases fitting TRBD2. There are 17 residues in the CDR3. V lost 5 bases to trimming and J lost 0 bases; unmatched junction nucleotides: 6. Germline values: CDR1 SGHTA, CDR2 FQGNSA. CDR3 DNA sequence: TGTGCCAGCAGCCCTCTTCTAGCGGGAGCGAACACCGGGGAGCTGTTTTTT. Its protein is CASSPLLAGANTGELFF.

The V and J genes are TRBV29-1 and TRBJ2-1; 7 positions agree with TRBD2. Losses at the gene ends were 7 bases for V and 8 bases for J; bases not matched to a gene: 8. There are 12 residues in the CDR3. CDR1 SQVTM and CDR2 ANQGSEA come from the germline V gene. CDR3 amino acids: CSALQRGYEQFF. The CDR3 nucleotides read TGCAGCGCCTTACAGCGGGGCTATGAGCAGTTCTTC.

The chain joins TRBV3-1 (or the pseudogene TRBV3-2) to TRBJ2-7; TRBD2 matches at 8 bases. The junction had 3 bases not matched to a gene; V was cut back by 1 base and J by 4 bases. CDR1 and CDR2 from the germline V gene are LGHDT and YNNKEL (reference sequence). The CDR3 spans 14 residues. The DNA for the CDR3 is TGTGCCAGCAGCCAAGGGTCGGGGGGGTACGAGCAGTACTTC. Protein sequence: CASSQGSGGYEQYF.